The 21 T cell receptor beta chains below were found in one sample sequenced in a study of blood T cell repertoires in COVID-19. Sequenced by immunoSEQ multiplex PCR; TCRdb stores in-frame clones only, minus some. The data contain almost 200,000 clones, 86% of them singletons. Material: peripheral blood. These receptors were obtained from a woman aged 70-85 years with acute or convalescent COVID-19.

V gene TRBV12-5 combines with J gene TRBJ1-5; possible D gene TRBD1, 5 bases. The V and J ends lost 3 bases and 6 bases respectively, with 21 bases between them. The CDR3 extends over 17 amino acids. CDR1 and CDR2 (germline): LGHNT, FRNRAP. The CDR3 region is CASGFPTVPGLGQPQHF. CDR3 bases: TGTGCTAGTGGTTTCCCCACGGTACCAGGGCTGGGTCAGCCCCAGCATTTT.

The chain carries TRBV5-1 and TRBJ2-5; D remains unclear. The V gene's germline CDR1 is SGHRS and CDR2 YFSETQ. The CDR3 is 15 amino acids. V was cut by 0 bases and J by 2 bases, with 11 bases left in between. The chain's CDR3 is CASSLGPPGQETQYF. CDR3 in DNA: TGCGCCAGCAGCTTGGGCCCTCCAGGACAAGAGACCCAGTACTTC.

This rearrangement joins TRBV5-1 to TRBJ1-4; a possible D gene is TRBD1 (6 bases). CDR3 length: 16 residues. The V and J ends lost 0 bases and 8 bases respectively, with 17 bases between them. CDR1 and CDR2 from the germline V gene are SGHRS and YFSETQ. This CDR3 reads CASSLGSGGTREKLFF. The DNA for the CDR3 is TGCGCCAGCAGCTTGGGATCGGGGGGCACGAGAGAAAAACTGTTTTTT.

This chain links TRBV15 with TRBJ2-7, with 9 bases fitting TRBD1. CDR3 length: 14 amino acids. V shed 3 bases and J 3 bases; nucleotides not matched to a gene: 3. CDR1 and CDR2 from the germline V gene are LNHNV and YYDKDF (reference sequence). The CDR3 spells CATSSGQGYYEQYF. CDR3 sequence (DNA): TGTGCCACCAGCAGCGGACAGGGGTACTACGAGCAGTACTTC.

In this sample, this clone turned up a few times. The chain links TRBV2 to TRBJ1-5; 10 positions agree with TRBD1. With V trimmed by 5 bases and J by 6 bases, 4 bases remained unmatched. Germline V gene lookup returns CDR1 SNHLY and CDR2 FYNNEI. The CDR3 is made up of 14 amino acids. CDR3 amino acids: CASSLGQGVQPQHF. In DNA form, the CDR3 reads TGTGCCAGCAGTCTCGGACAGGGGGTTCAGCCCCAGCATTTT. Full variable domain (rest looked up from reference TRBV2 and TRBJ1-5): EPEVTQTPSHQVTQMGQEVILRCVPISNHLYFYWYRQILGQKVEFLVSFYNNEISEKSEIFDDQFSVERPDGSNFTLKIRSTKLEDSAMYFCASSLGQGVQPQHFGDGTRLSIL.

The CDR3 spells CASSVGAGGPNEQFF. As DNA, the CDR3 is TGTGCCAGCAGCGTAGGAGCAGGGGGCCCCAATGAGCAGTTCTTC. The rearrangement uses TRBV9 and TRBJ2-1, with 8 bases fitting TRBD1. The CDR3 length is 15 residues. Per the germline V gene, CDR1 is SGDLS and CDR2 is YYNGEE. Trimming cost V 0 bases and J 6 bases; bases outside gene matches: 5.

The V and J genes are TRBV15 and TRBJ2-5; 7 bases map to TRBD1. J was trimmed by 4 bases and V by 0 bases; bases with no gene match: 2. Germline V gene sequence: CDR1 LNHNV, CDR2 YYDKDF (reference sequence). The CDR3 has 14 amino acids. As DNA, the CDR3 is TGTGCCACCAGCAGAGAGGCAGGGGGAGAGACCCAGTACTTC. Protein: CATSREAGGETQYF. The variable domain in full, completed from reference TRBV15 and TRBJ2-5, reads DAMVIQNPRYQVTQFGKPVTLSCSQTLNHNVMYWYQQKSSQAPKLLFHYYDKDFNNEADTPDNFQSRRPNTSFCFLDIRSPGLGDTAMYLCATSREAGGETQYFGPGTRLLVL.

This sequence joins TRBV7-9 and TRBJ2-6, with a weak D call TRBD1 (6 bases). From germline, CDR1 is SEHNR and CDR2 FQNEAQ (reference sequence). The ends were cut back, 5 bases at V and 2 bases at J, with 16 bases in the middle. CDR3 size: 17 residues. CDR3 region: CASSLRVSGAGANVLTF. DNA of the CDR3: TGTGCCAGCAGCCTAAGGGTGTCAGGGGCTGGGGCCAACGTCCTGACTTTC. Based on the CDR3 plus reference TRBV7-9 and TRBJ2-6, the full variable domain is DTGVSQNPRHKITKRGQNVTFRCDPISEHNRLYWYRQTLGQGPEFLTYFQNEAQLEKSRLLSDRFSAERPKGSFSTLEIQRTEQGDSAMYLCASSLRVSGAGANVLTFGAGSRLTVL.

The chain uses TRBV18 and TRBJ2-2, with TRBD2 as a possible D gene (6 bases). V lost 4 bases, J lost 9 bases, and 12 bases lay in between. The CDR3 runs to 13 residues. Germline CDR1 KGHSH, CDR2 LQKENI. CDR3 in amino acids: CASSQAGSRELFF. CDR3 bases: TGTGCCAGCTCACAGGCGGGGTCCCGGGAGCTGTTTTTT.

The CDR3 loop reads CASSEASGGLGTQYF. The CDR3 nucleotides are TGTGCCAGCAGTGAGGCTAGCGGAGGCTTAGGTACGCAGTATTTT. This chain joins TRBV2 and TRBJ2-3; 7 nucleotides match TRBD2. The CDR3 spans 15 residues. CDR1 SNHLY and CDR2 FYNNEI come from the germline V gene. Germline trimming cut 3 bases from V and 8 bases from J; bases unmatched to any gene: 11.

In its sample, this clone was seen once. The rearrangement joins TRBV5-1 to TRBJ2-1; TRBD2 matches 11 bases. CDR1 SGHRS and CDR2 YFSETQ come from the germline V gene. This CDR3 comprises 16 residues. V shed 4 bases, J shed 8 bases, and the junction held 11 bases outside the gene matches. This CDR3 reads CASSRTLAGEGDEQFF. In DNA form, the CDR3 reads TGCGCCAGCAGCAGAACACTAGCGGGGGAGGGCGATGAGCAGTTCTTC. Full variable domain (remainder filled in from reference TRBV5-1 and TRBJ2-1): KAGVTQTPRYLIKTRGQQVTLSCSPISGHRSVSWYQQTPGQGLQFLFEYFSETQRNKGNFPGRFSGRQFSNSRSEMNVSTLELGDSALYLCASSRTLAGEGDEQFFGPGTRLTVL.

The chain is built from TRBV18 and TRBJ1-5; 9 bases agree with TRBD1. The CDR3 totals 15 residues. V was clipped by 3 bases and J by 3 bases; unmatched bases: 3. From germline, CDR1 is KGHSH and CDR2 LQKENI. The CDR3 is CASSPDRGYNQPQHF. Here the CDR3 DNA reads TGTGCCAGCTCACCTGACAGGGGGTACAATCAGCCCCAGCATTTT.

This chain connects TRBV28 to TRBJ2-5, with 10 nucleotides matching TRBD2. Germline loops: CDR1 MDHEN, CDR2 SYDVKM. The CDR3 runs 15 residues. V dropped 2 bases and J dropped 5; count of bases not matched to a gene: 5. The CDR3 DNA reads as TGTGCCAGCAGTTTAGAGCGGGAGGGTCCGGAGACCCAGTACTTC. Amino acid sequence: CASSLEREGPETQYF.

The chain links TRBV4-3 to TRBJ2-1; 7 bases align to TRBD2. The V segment lost 1 base and the J segment 3 bases; nucleotides outside the gene matches: 9. Germline V CDR1 and CDR2: LGHNA, YSLEER. This CDR3 spans 17 amino acids. The CDR3: CASSQASSGPFYNEQFF. Written as DNA, the CDR3 is TGCGCCAGCAGCCAAGCATCTAGCGGCCCTTTCTACAATGAGCAGTTCTTC.

Only one count was recorded for this clone. This chain joins TRBV28 and TRBJ1-2; a possible D gene is TRBD1 (6 bases). V was cut by 5 bases and J by 2 bases, with 9 bases left in between. The CDR3 has 13 amino acids. CDR1 and CDR2 from the germline V gene are MDHEN and SYDVKM. CDR3 sequence (DNA): TGTGCCAGCAGTGTACAGGGAAACTATGGCTACACCTTC. Its translation: CASSVQGNYGYTF.

The CDR3 here is CASSLAEGLSTDTQYF. DNA for the CDR3: TGCGCCAGCAGCTTGGCCGAGGGTCTCAGCACAGATACGCAGTATTTT. V is TRBV5-1 and J is TRBJ2-3; possible D gene TRBD2, 5 bases. The CDR3 consists of 16 residues. The germline CDR1 and CDR2 sequences are SGHRS and YFSETQ. The germline V and J ends were trimmed by 0 bases and 0 bases, with 11 bases remaining between them. The complete variable domain, with remaining parts taken from reference TRBV5-1 and TRBJ2-3, reads KAGVTQTPRYLIKTRGQQVTLSCSPISGHRSVSWYQQTPGQGLQFLFEYFSETQRNKGNFPGRFSGRQFSNSRSEMNVSTLELGDSALYLCASSLAEGLSTDTQYFGPGTRLTVL.

Note on this clone: Other DNA sequences in the sample encode the same CDR3. The gene calls are TRBV7-2 and TRBJ2-3; D call uncertain. The V end was cut by 1 base, the J end by 2 bases, with 7 bases between. Germline CDR1 and CDR2: SGHTA and FQGNSA. This CDR3 region has 14 residues. The CDR3 is CASSLGQATDTQYF. As DNA, the CDR3 is TGTGCCAGCAGCTTAGGACAAGCCACAGATACGCAGTATTTT.

This chain connects TRBV19 to TRBJ2-3; 8 bases map to TRBD2. Germline CDR1 and CDR2: LNHDA and SQIVND (reference sequence). After removal of 8 bases from V and 9 bases from J, the junction contained 16 bases not matched to a gene. The CDR3 contains 15 residues. DNA for the CDR3: TGTGCCAGTCGTAACGGGGGGGCCGGTGTGGAGACGCAGTATTTT. It is translated as CASRNGGAGVETQYF.

The CDR3 coding sequence is TGTGCCAGCTCACCCGGACAGGGAGATTTCTATGGCTACACCTTC. Protein: CASSPGQGDFYGYTF. The genes are TRBV18 and TRBJ1-2; 8 bases match TRBD1. The CDR3 is 15 amino acids. Germline trimming cut 3 bases from V and 4 bases from J; bases unmatched to any gene: 7. Germline V CDR1 and CDR2: KGHSH, LQKENI. The complete variable domain, with remaining parts taken from reference TRBV18 and TRBJ1-2, reads NAGVMQNPRHLVRRRGQEARLRCSPMKGHSHVYWYRQLPEEGLKFMVYLQKENIIDESGMPKERFSAEFPKEGPSILRIQQVVRGDSAAYFCASSPGQGDFYGYTFGSGTRLTVV.

This chain links TRBV2 with TRBJ1-2; tentatively, D is TRBD1 (6 bases). V was trimmed by 7 bases and J by 4 bases, leaving 16 bases between them. Germline V lookup: CDR1 SNHLY, CDR2 FYNNEI. The CDR3 length is 14 residues. The CDR3 DNA reads TGTGCCAGCATCCCCGGACAGAACGTCTATGGCTACACCTTC. Protein sequence: CASIPGQNVYGYTF.

The chain links TRBV7-2 to TRBJ2-3, with 7 bases lining up with TRBD1. After removal of 5 bases from V and 6 bases from J, the junction contained 14 bases not matched to a gene. Germline V lookup: CDR1 SGHTA, CDR2 FQGNSA. CDR3 length: 16 amino acids. The CDR3 sequence is CASSPYSGGISDTQYF. CDR3 nucleotides: TGTGCCAGCAGCCCCTATTCAGGGGGTATTTCGGATACGCAGTATTTT.